Each of the 15 T cell receptor beta chains below was sequenced from the same sample in a study of cytomegalovirus exposure and HLA in healthy donors. Here immunoSEQ multiplex PCR was the method, and the copy in TCRdb shows in-frame clones only, minus some. The sample has 200,000 to 250,000 clones, about 91% seen once; the top ten hold about 2.7%. Sequencing was performed on PBMCs. The receptors were sampled from a woman aged 18-29 years in good health and CMV-seronegative.

The rearrangement links TRBV28 to TRBJ2-7; TRBD1 agrees at 7 bases. The CDR3 covers 18 residues. CDR1 MDHEN and CDR2 SYDVKM come from the germline V gene. V was pared by 8 bases and J by 2 bases, with 21 bases of the junction left unmatched. CDR3 region: CASRTHKTGARTPYEQYF. For the CDR3, the DNA is TGTGCCAGCCGTACACACAAAACAGGGGCCCGAACACCCTACGAGCAGTACTTC.

V gene TRBV5-4 combines with J gene TRBJ1-2; TRBD1 matches 7 bases. J lost 5 bases, V lost 4 bases, and 11 bases had no gene match. From germline, CDR1 is SGHNT and CDR2 YYREEE (reference sequence). The length of the CDR3 is 15 residues. The CDR3 sequence: CASSQGNRGLYGYTF. Here the CDR3 DNA reads TGTGCCAGCAGCCAGGGGAACAGGGGCCTATATGGCTACACCTTC.

The chain has TRBV30 and TRBJ2-5; D is possibly TRBD2 (6 bases). The V gene lost 1 base and the J gene lost 2 bases, with 14 bases spanning the gap. The CDR3 contains 15 residues. CDR1 and CDR2 from the germline V gene are GTSNPN and SVGIG (reference sequence). The chain's CDR3 is CAWSGRAGRQETQYF. The CDR3 DNA follows: TGTGCCTGGAGTGGGAGGGCCGGTCGGCAAGAGACCCAGTACTTC.

As DNA, the CDR3 is TGTGCCAGCAGCACCGAGGCCGCCTACAATGAGCAGTTCTTC. Translation gives CASSTEAAYNEQFF. This chain joins TRBV5-4 and TRBJ2-1; the D is unclear. Germline lookup yields CDR1 SGHNT and CDR2 YYREEE (reference sequence). The length of the CDR3 is 14 residues. V was shortened by 4 bases and J by 2 bases, with 10 bases between the two germline ends.

This chain uses TRBV6-5 with TRBJ2-4; weak D call: TRBD1 (5 bases). The CDR3 covers 14 residues. V lost 5 bases, J lost 2 bases, and 10 bases lay in between. Germline loops: CDR1 MNHEY, CDR2 SVGAGI. The CDR3 here is CASSQGQSKNIQYF. Written as DNA, the CDR3 is TGTGCCAGCAGTCAAGGACAATCCAAAAACATTCAGTACTTC.

The rearrangement joins TRBV27 to TRBJ2-1; D is ambiguous. Trimming left V 6 bases short and J 3 bases short, with 3 bases between. The CDR3 has 11 amino acids. Germline V lookup: CDR1 MNHEY, CDR2 SMNVEV (reference sequence). The CDR3 bases are TGTGCCAGCAGCTACTACAATGAGCAGTTCTTC. Protein sequence: CASSYYNEQFF.

The chain has TRBV6-1 and TRBJ2-2; D is ambiguous. The CDR3 runs 17 residues. Trimming cost V 2 bases and J 6 bases, with 19 bases left between them. Per the germline V gene, CDR1 is MNHNS and CDR2 is SASEGT. The CDR3 sequence: CASSEKVLMVTSGELFF. CDR3 coding DNA: TGTGCCAGCAGTGAAAAGGTTCTAATGGTGACATCCGGGGAGCTGTTTTTT.

The gene calls are TRBV2 and TRBJ2-2; 7 nucleotides agree with TRBD2. The CDR3 is 13 residues long. CDR1 SNHLY and CDR2 FYNNEI come from the germline V gene. Trimming at V came to 6 bases and at J to 5 bases, leaving 3 bases not matched to a gene. The chain's CDR3 is CASRWGGTGELFF. CDR3 in DNA: TGTGCCAGCAGATGGGGGGGTACCGGGGAGCTGTTTTTT.

This clone was picked up one time. This chain uses TRBV29-1 with TRBJ2-1; possibly TRBD2 for D (6 bases). V lost 4 bases and J 6 bases, leaving 16 bases between the germline ends. Germline V gene data show CDR1 as SQVTM and CDR2 as ANQGSEA. This CDR3 has 14 residues. In DNA, the CDR3 is TGCAGCGTTGTTTCCGGGAGTTTAATCAATGAGCAGTTCTTC. Translating it yields CSVVSGSLINEQFF.

The chain links TRBV28 to TRBJ2-3; 11 bases align to TRBD2. This CDR3 has 16 residues. V gave up 1 base and J gave up 5 bases; unmatched junction bases: 5. Looked up from germline, CDR1 is MDHEN and CDR2 is SYDVKM. This CDR3 reads CASSLSGLAGGDTQYF. The CDR3 DNA is TGTGCCAGCAGTTTATCTGGGCTAGCGGGAGGAGATACGCAGTATTTT.

This chain links TRBV4-1 with TRBJ1-1; D is undetermined. CDR3 length: 15 amino acids. The germline V gene has CDR1 MGHRA and CDR2 YSYEKL. The V and J ends lost 1 base and 8 bases respectively, with 17 bases between them. The DNA for the CDR3 is TGCGCCAGCAGCCAAGTTTGGGAATCGGGCGGGGAAGCTTTCTTT. It specifies CASSQVWESGGEAFF.

The rearrangement links TRBV19 to TRBJ1-3; D not certain. The CDR3 sequence is 15 residues long. Trimming stripped 4 bases from V and 0 bases from J, with 10 bases between. Looked up from germline, CDR1 is LNHDA and CDR2 is SQIVND (reference sequence). CDR3 sequence: CASSTMTLSGNTIYF. The CDR3 nucleotides read TGTGCCAGTAGTACAATGACACTCTCTGGAAACACCATATATTTT.

The chain carries TRBV27 and TRBJ2-2; 8 positions match TRBD2. Losses at the gene ends were 6 bases for V and 2 bases for J; bases not matched to a gene: 17. The CDR3 is 19 amino acids. Germline V gives CDR1 MNHEY, CDR2 SMNVEV (reference sequence). The CDR3 DNA follows: TGTGCCAGCAGCCGGCTAAGTGGAGCGGGAGCCATAAACACCGGGGAGCTGTTTTTT. Translated, it gives CASSRLSGAGAINTGELFF.

V is TRBV5-4 and J is TRBJ1-3; perhaps TRBD1 as D (5 bases). The V end lost 3 bases, the J end lost 0 bases, and 16 bases lay between the germline ends. CDR1 SGHNT and CDR2 YYREEE come from the germline V gene (reference sequence). This CDR3 is 17 amino acids long. The CDR3 DNA follows: TGTGCCAGCAGCTACCCTGGGGAAGGGGTCTCTGGAAACACCATATATTTT. Its translation: CASSYPGEGVSGNTIYF.

This chain links TRBV11-2 with TRBJ2-1; TRBD2 agrees at 10 bases. CDR3 size: 16 residues. Per the germline V gene, CDR1 is SGHAT and CDR2 is FQNNGV. V trimming: 1 base; J trimming: 7 bases; junction bases outside the gene matches: 7. The CDR3 protein is CASSLVASGSLNEQFF. Here the CDR3 DNA reads TGTGCCAGCAGCTTAGTCGCTAGCGGGAGTCTTAATGAGCAGTTCTTC. The full variable domain, with the rest looked up from reference TRBV11-2 and TRBJ2-1, is EAGVAQSPRYKIIEKRQSVAFWCNPISGHATLYWYQQILGQGPKLLIQFQNNGVVDDSQLPKDRFSAERLKGVDSTLKIQPAKLEDSAVYLCASSLVASGSLNEQFFGPGTRLTVL.